These 28 T cell receptor beta chains originate from one sample sequenced in a study of T-cell reconstitution after alpha-beta-depleted transplantation in children. The TCRbeta library was prepared with unique molecular identifiers. TCRdb called the PCR reads again in MiXCR, with one record for every CDR3 protein. The sample records 500,000 or so distinct CDR3 sequences, approximately 10% being singletons. The sample here was PBMCs, mostly from graft donor cells, taken 180 days after TCRalphabeta/CD19-depleted stem cell transplant. These receptors all stem from a female patient aged 2 to 10 who had a stem cell transplant for aplastic anemia, so the T cells may come from the graft donor.

This clonotype was detected ten times or more. This sequence joins TRBV20-1 and TRBJ1-1, with 8 bases aligning to TRBD1. CDR1 is DFQATT, CDR2 SNEGSKA, per germline (reference sequence). The CDR3 runs 14 residues. Germline trimming cut 5 bases from V and 10 bases from J; bases unmatched to any gene: 15. The CDR3 bases are TGCAGTGCTCCCTCTGGACAGGGCCGGGGGGGAGCTTTCTTT. Its translation is CSAPSGQGRGGAFF.

The table lists this clonotype with a few counts. In nucleotides, the CDR3 is TGTGCCAGCAGCTTATCAGGCAGGGGGTTAAATGAGCAGTTCTTC. Amino acid sequence: CASSLSGRGLNEQFF. The J gene is TRBJ2-1, the V gene TRBV7-7, with TRBD1 matching 7 bases. Germline loops: CDR1 SSHAT, CDR2 FNYEAQ (reference sequence). The CDR3 length is 15 residues. The trim removed 2 bases at V and 7 bases at J, leaving 8 bases unmatched.

The sample holds a few counts of this clonotype. The chain couples TRBV6-2 or TRBV6-3 to TRBJ2-4; 11 nucleotides match TRBD2. This CDR3 has 19 amino acids. Looked up from germline, CDR1 is MNHEY and CDR2 is SVGEGT. Trimming removed 0 bases from V and 8 bases from J; junction bases left unmatched: 15. Here the CDR3 DNA reads TGTGCCAGCAGTTACTCGATCTCGGAAAGACTAGCGGGATTTGACATTCAGTACTTC. Encoded protein: CASSYSISERLAGFDIQYF.

The chain couples TRBV19 to TRBJ2-7, with D tentatively TRBD1 (6 bases). CDR3 length: 13 residues. CDR1 and CDR2 from the germline V gene are LNHDA and SQIVND (reference sequence). Trimming pared 9 bases from V and 2 bases from J, leaving 14 bases between. In DNA form, the CDR3 reads TGTGCCAGCGAGGACAGTCGCGCCTACGAGCAGTACTTC. It encodes CASEDSRAYEQYF.

In this sample, this clonotype turned up many times. The chain couples TRBV5-1 to TRBJ1-1; 8 nucleotides agree with TRBD1. The V gene's germline CDR1 is SGHRS and CDR2 YFSETQ. The CDR3 runs to 15 residues. Unmatched junction bases numbered 9, after V lost 4 bases and J lost 4 bases. CDR3 nucleotide sequence: TGCGCCAGCAGCCTGCGGACAGGGCAGGGCACTGAAGCTTTCTTT. Translating it yields CASSLRTGQGTEAFF.

There are a few counts of this clonotype. The chain employs TRBV4-3 and TRBJ2-3; TRBD2 is a possible D gene (5 bases). The CDR3 extends over 16 amino acids. Germline V gene data show CDR1 as LGHNA and CDR2 as YSLEER. Trimming shortened V by 0 bases and J by 7 bases, and 17 bases separated the two germline ends. The CDR3 spells CASSQEAGGLSNTQYF. The DNA of the CDR3 is TGCGCCAGCAGCCAAGAGGCGGGCGGGCTAAGCAATACGCAGTATTTT.

In this sample, this clonotype turned up a few times. V gene TRBV27 combines with J gene TRBJ2-3, with D perhaps TRBD1 or TRBD2 (5 bases each). V lost 6 bases to trimming and J lost 0 bases, with 13 bases between them. This CDR3 is 15 amino acids long. Germline CDR1 MNHEY, CDR2 SMNVEV (reference sequence). The CDR3: CASRPGTASTDTQYF. The CDR3 bases are TGTGCCAGCAGACCCGGGACGGCTAGCACAGATACGCAGTATTTT.

This clonotype was observed a few times. The chain joins TRBV27 to TRBJ1-4; D not certain. The CDR3 sequence is 14 residues long. Trimming removed 9 bases at V and 6 bases at J, with 17 bases between. Germline V gene data show CDR1 as MNHEY and CDR2 as SMNVEV (reference sequence). The CDR3 reads CASSDELSDEKLFF. The CDR3 coding sequence is TGTGCCAGTAGCGACGAGCTCAGTGATGAAAAACTGTTTTTT.

This chain joins TRBV20-1 and TRBJ2-4; D gene uncertain. CDR1 and CDR2 from the germline V gene are DFQATT and SNEGSKA (reference sequence). V lost 4 bases and J lost 1, with 14 bases in between. The CDR3 extends over 15 amino acids. CDR3 bases: TGCAGTGCTATCCCCATTCGAGTCGCCAAAAACATTCAGTACTTC. It specifies CSAIPIRVAKNIQYF.

The genes are TRBV7-9 and TRBJ2-3, with 8 bases lining up with TRBD2. V shed 5 bases, J shed 0 bases, and the junction held 7 bases outside the gene matches. CDR1 SEHNR and CDR2 FQNEAQ come from the germline V gene (reference sequence). The CDR3 has 16 amino acids. In DNA, the CDR3 is TGTGCCAGCAGCCCTCCCGGCGGGAGGAGCACAGATACGCAGTATTTT. It yields the protein CASSPPGGRSTDTQYF.

This clonotype was found a few times. CDR3 DNA sequence: TGTGCCACCAGCCCTAAGGTGGCGTGGAATGAGCAGTTCTTC. Its translation: CATSPKVAWNEQFF. The chain employs TRBV15 and TRBJ2-1, with D uncertain. The CDR3 covers 14 residues. Between the trimmed V and J ends, which lost 5 bases and 7 bases, there was a span of 15 bases. Germline V gene lookup returns CDR1 LNHNV and CDR2 YYDKDF (reference sequence).

The rearrangement uses TRBV6-2 or TRBV6-3 and TRBJ2-7; D call uncertain. The germline V gene has CDR1 MNHEY and CDR2 SVGEGT. The CDR3 is 13 amino acids. V gave up 1 base and J gave up 2 bases, with 6 bases separating them. CDR3 in amino acids: CASSYFGTYEQYF. Here the CDR3 DNA reads TGTGCCAGCAGTTACTTTGGTACCTACGAGCAGTACTTC.

The chain links TRBV19 to TRBJ2-5, with 9 bases identical to TRBD2. Losses at the gene ends were 5 bases for V and 8 bases for J; bases not matched to a gene: 9. The CDR3 extends over 14 amino acids. Per germline, CDR1 LNHDA and CDR2 SQIVND (reference sequence). The CDR3 spells CASSASGRTETQYF. CDR3 sequence (DNA): TGTGCCAGTAGTGCCAGCGGGAGGACCGAAACCCAGTACTTC.

This clonotype has just a few counts. The rearrangement links TRBV11-2 to TRBJ2-6; 7 bases fit TRBD1. The CDR3 runs to 16 residues. The ends lost 3 bases at V and 3 bases at J; junction bases unmatched: 5. Germline V lookup: CDR1 SGHAT, CDR2 FQNNGV. CDR3 sequence (DNA): TGTGCCAGCAGCTTTCGGACAGGTTTTGGGGCCAACGTCCTGACTTTC. Amino acids: CASSFRTGFGANVLTF.

This clonotype was seen at least ten times. This rearrangement joins TRBV12-3 or TRBV12-4 to TRBJ2-1, with D uncertain. Trimming took off 5 bases at V and 0 bases at J, with 8 bases between the two ends. This CDR3 spans 14 amino acids. The CDR3 bases are TGTGCCAGCAGTCCAGGTAGCTCCTACAATGAGCAGTTCTTC. It encodes CASSPGSSYNEQFF.

In its sample, this clonotype was seen a few times. The CDR3 coding sequence is TGTGCCAGCAGTCGAAGGAGGCCCGGGGAGACCCAGTACTTC. Protein product: CASSRRRPGETQYF. The chain employs TRBV12-3 or TRBV12-4 and TRBJ2-5; D may be TRBD2 (5 bases). The CDR3 runs 14 residues. The V gene lost 5 bases and the J gene lost 5 bases, with 15 bases spanning the gap.

In its sample, this clonotype was seen many times. The J gene is TRBJ2-2, the V gene TRBV12-3 or TRBV12-4, with TRBD1 identical over 9 bases. CDR3 length: 15 residues. V gave up 3 bases and J gave up 7 bases; unmatched junction bases: 6. The CDR3 loop is CASSFQGQGGGELFF. The CDR3 bases are TGTGCCAGCAGTTTTCAGGGACAGGGAGGCGGGGAGCTGTTTTTT.

This chain's CDR3 is CATSRDRGAPNTEAFF. The DNA for the CDR3 is TGTGCCACCAGCAGAGATAGAGGGGCTCCGAACACTGAAGCTTTCTTT. V usage is TRBV15 and J usage is TRBJ1-1; a possible D gene is TRBD1 (5 bases). The V end lost 0 bases, the J end lost 1 base, and 12 bases lay between the germline ends. Germline V CDR1 and CDR2: LNHNV, YYDKDF (reference sequence). CDR3 length: 16 amino acids.

The gene calls are TRBV6-2 or TRBV6-3 and TRBJ2-3; D perhaps matches TRBD1 (6 bases). This CDR3 is 14 amino acids long. Germline CDR1 and CDR2: MNHEY and SVGEGT. Between the trimmed V and J ends, which lost 4 bases and 2 bases, there was a span of 10 bases. The CDR3 reads CASSFWGPTDTQYF. Here the CDR3 DNA reads TGTGCCAGCAGTTTTTGGGGGCCCACAGATACGCAGTATTTT.

This clonotype has a handful of counts. The gene calls are TRBV25-1 and TRBJ2-5, with D tentatively TRBD1 (5 bases). V was trimmed by 2 bases and J by 10 bases, leaving 14 bases between them. Germline CDR1 reads MGHDK; CDR2 reads SYGVNS. This CDR3 is built from 13 residues. DNA of the CDR3: TGTGCCAGCAGTGAACCTCTCGACAGTATCCAGTACTTC. Its protein is CASSEPLDSIQYF.

The V gene is TRBV14, the J gene TRBJ1-5, with unresolved D. From germline, CDR1 is SGHDN and CDR2 FVKESK. The CDR3 runs 14 residues. Trimming removed 7 bases at V and 2 bases at J, with 12 bases between. CDR3 nucleotide sequence: TGTGCCAGCACCCCGATGGGAGGCAATCAGCCCCAGCATTTT. It codes for CASTPMGGNQPQHF.

This clonotype has a count of ten or more. The chain combines TRBV20-1 with TRBJ2-5; D unclear. CDR1 and CDR2 from the germline V gene are DFQATT and SNEGSKA (reference sequence). This CDR3 is built from 11 residues. V dropped 2 bases and J dropped 3 bases, with 4 bases sitting between them. CDR3 residues: CSARQEETQYF. The CDR3 DNA reads TGCAGTGCTAGACAAGAAGAGACCCAGTACTTC.

The chain uses TRBV6-2 or TRBV6-3 and TRBJ2-1; 10 bases align to TRBD2. V dropped 6 bases and J dropped 8; count of bases not matched to a gene: 10. The germline gives CDR1 MNHEY, CDR2 SVGEGT. CDR3 length: 15 amino acids. The CDR3 coding sequence is TGTGCCAGCAGGTTTATAGCGGGAGGACTGTATGAGCAGTTCTTC. It translates to CASRFIAGGLYEQFF.

CDR3 region: CASSLDRRGQFF. CDR3 sequence (DNA): TGCGCCAGCAGCTTGGACCGTAGAGGGCAGTTCTTC. The V call is TRBV5-1, the J call TRBJ2-1; no clear D. This CDR3 comprises 12 residues. Trimming cost V 0 bases and J 12 bases, with 10 bases left between them. CDR1 and CDR2 from the germline V gene are SGHRS and YFSETQ.

This clonotype has just a few counts. The genes are TRBV20-1 and TRBJ1-5; a weak D match, TRBD1 (6 bases). There are 13 residues in the CDR3. CDR1 and CDR2 (germline): DFQATT, SNEGSKA (reference sequence). Trimming shortened V by 6 bases and J by 7 bases, and 16 bases separated the two germline ends. The CDR3 DNA is TGCAGTGCGACACAGGGATCCGGGCAGCCCCAGCATTTT. Its protein product is CSATQGSGQPQHF.

This clonotype came up a few times. This sequence joins TRBV7-9 and TRBJ2-7, with D perhaps TRBD2 (7 bases). The CDR3 spans 14 residues. The germline V gene encodes CDR1 SEHNR and CDR2 FQNEAQ (reference sequence). V was trimmed by 1 base and J by 6 bases, leaving 13 bases between them. CDR3 DNA: TGTGCCAGCAGCTTAGATCGGCGGGGGCGCGAGCAGTACGTC. Translated: CASSLDRRGREQYV.

This clonotype was seen many times. The chain joins TRBV20-1 to TRBJ2-1; possible D gene TRBD2, 7 bases. V dropped 0 bases and J dropped 4 bases, with 13 bases sitting between them. This CDR3 spans 15 amino acids. Germline values: CDR1 DFQATT, CDR2 SNEGSKA (reference sequence). In DNA form, the CDR3 reads TGCAGTGCTAGAGATTCCGGGGGGCCTTACAATGAGCAGTTCTTC. Translation gives CSARDSGGPYNEQFF.

This clonotype appeared a few times. The genes are TRBV6-5 and TRBJ2-2; D remains ambiguous. The CDR3 contains 13 residues. V lost 5 bases and J lost 6, with 10 bases in between. Germline V gene data show CDR1 as MNHEY and CDR2 as SVGAGI. The CDR3 DNA sequence: TGTGCCAGCAGTCGCCGGCAGGCCGGGGAGCTGTTTTTT. Residues: CASSRRQAGELFF.